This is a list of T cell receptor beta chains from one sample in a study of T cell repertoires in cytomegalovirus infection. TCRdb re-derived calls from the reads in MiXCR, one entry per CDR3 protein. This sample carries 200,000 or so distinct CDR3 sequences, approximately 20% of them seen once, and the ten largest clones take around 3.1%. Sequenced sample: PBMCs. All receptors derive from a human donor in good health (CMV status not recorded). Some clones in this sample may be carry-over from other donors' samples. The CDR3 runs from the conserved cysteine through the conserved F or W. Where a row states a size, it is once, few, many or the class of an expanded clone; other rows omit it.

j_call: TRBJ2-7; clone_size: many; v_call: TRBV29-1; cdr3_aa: CSVVSGAYEQYF
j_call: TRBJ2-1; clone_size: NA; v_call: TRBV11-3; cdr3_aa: CASSQTGRHNEQFF
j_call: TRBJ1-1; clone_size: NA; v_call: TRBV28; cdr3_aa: CASSLLAAPETEAFF
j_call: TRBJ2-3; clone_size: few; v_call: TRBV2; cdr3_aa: CASSEVLLAGSQTQYF
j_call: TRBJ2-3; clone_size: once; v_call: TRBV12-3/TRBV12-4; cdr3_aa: CASSRDTTDTQYF
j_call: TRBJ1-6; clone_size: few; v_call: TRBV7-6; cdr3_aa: CASSLGPGVRNSPLHF
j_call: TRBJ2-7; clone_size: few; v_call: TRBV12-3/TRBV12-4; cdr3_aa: CASRLGTGEQYF
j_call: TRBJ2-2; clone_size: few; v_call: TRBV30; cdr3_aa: CAWGTANTGELFF
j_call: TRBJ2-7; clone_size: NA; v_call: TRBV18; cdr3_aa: CASSPPSPYEQYF
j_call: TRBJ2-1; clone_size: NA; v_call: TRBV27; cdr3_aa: CASSSDGLTLPYNEQFF
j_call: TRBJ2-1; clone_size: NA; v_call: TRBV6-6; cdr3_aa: CASSDERNEQFF
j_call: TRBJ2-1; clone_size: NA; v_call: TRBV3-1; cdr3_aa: CASSQVSGGYTGSYNEQFF
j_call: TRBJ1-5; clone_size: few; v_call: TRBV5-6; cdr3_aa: CASSSRLGVNQPQHF
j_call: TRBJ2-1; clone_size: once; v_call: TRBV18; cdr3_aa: CASSPEPYDEQFF
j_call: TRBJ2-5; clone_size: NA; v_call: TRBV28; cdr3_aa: CASEGSEETQYF
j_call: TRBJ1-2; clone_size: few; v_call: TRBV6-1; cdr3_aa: CASTPGPGTGGYTF
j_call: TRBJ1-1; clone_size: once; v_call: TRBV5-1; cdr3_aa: CASSLVSGEATEAFF
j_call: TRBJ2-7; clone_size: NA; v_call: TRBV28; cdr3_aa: CATSDPGQGWYEQYF
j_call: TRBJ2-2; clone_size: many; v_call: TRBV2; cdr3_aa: CASRGHGTGELFF
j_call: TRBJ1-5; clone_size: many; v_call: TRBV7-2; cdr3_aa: CASSLKAGNQPQHF
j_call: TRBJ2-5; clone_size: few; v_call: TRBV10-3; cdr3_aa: CAISGTGQETQYF
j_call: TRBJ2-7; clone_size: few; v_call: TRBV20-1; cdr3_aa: CSARDLARVYEQYF
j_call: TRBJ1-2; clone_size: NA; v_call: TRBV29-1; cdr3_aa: CSVPVTGEYHGYTF
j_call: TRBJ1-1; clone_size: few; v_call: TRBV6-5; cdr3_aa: CASSLRTGFGGTEAFF
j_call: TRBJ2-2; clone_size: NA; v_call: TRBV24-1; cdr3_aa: CATSDLMLGVQGATGELFF
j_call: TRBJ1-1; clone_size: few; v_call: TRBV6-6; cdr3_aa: CATRGRNTEAFF
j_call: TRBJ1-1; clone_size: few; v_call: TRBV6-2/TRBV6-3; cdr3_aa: CASSYDTGSGDTEAFF
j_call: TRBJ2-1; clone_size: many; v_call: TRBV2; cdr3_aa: CATESFGLNNEQFF
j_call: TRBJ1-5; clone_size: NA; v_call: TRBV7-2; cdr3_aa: CASSLDSGWGPQHF
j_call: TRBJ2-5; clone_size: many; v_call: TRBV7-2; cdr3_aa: CASSLAGSDLETQYF